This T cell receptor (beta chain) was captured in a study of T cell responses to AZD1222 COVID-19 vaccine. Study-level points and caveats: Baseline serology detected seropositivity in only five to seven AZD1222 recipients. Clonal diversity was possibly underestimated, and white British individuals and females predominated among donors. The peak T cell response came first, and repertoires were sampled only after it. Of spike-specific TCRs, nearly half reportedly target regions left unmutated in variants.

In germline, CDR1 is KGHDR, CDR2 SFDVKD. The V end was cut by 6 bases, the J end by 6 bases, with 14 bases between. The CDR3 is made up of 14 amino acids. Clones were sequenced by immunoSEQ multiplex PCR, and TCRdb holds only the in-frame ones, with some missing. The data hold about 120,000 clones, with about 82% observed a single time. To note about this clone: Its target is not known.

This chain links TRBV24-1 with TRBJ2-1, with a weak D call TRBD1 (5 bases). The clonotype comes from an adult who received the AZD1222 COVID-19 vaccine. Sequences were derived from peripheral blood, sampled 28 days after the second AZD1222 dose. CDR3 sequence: CATSLPSGSNEQFF. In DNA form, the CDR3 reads TGTGCCACCAGTCTACCCTCAGGGTCCAATGAGCAGTTCTTC.